This is a list of T cell receptor beta chains from one sample in a study of shared clonotypes between healthy human individuals. Some clones are missing from TCRdb's copy, which holds only in-frame ones; the method was immunoSEQ multiplex PCR. Among some 2.1 million clones, 85% to 95% were seen once, and the ten largest hold roughly 0.13%. The sequenced material came from naive CD4+ T cells sorted from blood. The receptor source for this set is a man aged 18 to 29 in good health. CDR3s include the opening cysteine and the closing phenylalanine or tryptophan.

V: TRBV6-5; J: TRBJ2-1; CDR3: CASSYSGARYNEQFF
V: TRBV18; J: TRBJ2-7; CDR3: CASSEKGGFGSYEQYF
V: TRBV29-1; J: TRBJ2-7; CDR3: CSVWDGSSYEQYF
V: TRBV6-5; J: TRBJ2-3; CDR3: CASSSRDRGKVDTQYF
V: TRBV2; J: TRBJ2-7; CDR3: CASSLIIQDHEQYF
V: TRBV6-5; J: TRBJ1-5; CDR3: CASSDRYQPQHF
V: TRBV2; J: TRBJ2-7; CDR3: CASDPQGSLKYEQYF
V: TRBV29-1; J: TRBJ2-3; CDR3: CSVGGTSGDSTDTQYF
V: TRBV6-5; J: TRBJ2-7; CDR3: CASSPGLVHEQYF
V: TRBV4-3; J: TRBJ1-1; CDR3: CASSQGYMDRWTEAFF
V: TRBV6-4; J: TRBJ1-1; CDR3: CASSDSAGETGVTTSMNTEAFF
V: TRBV6-5; J: TRBJ2-5; CDR3: CASSTRETQYF
V: TRBV5-1; J: TRBJ2-3; CDR3: CASSEGQTSTDTQYF
V: TRBV2; J: TRBJ1-3; CDR3: CASSELGRGADTIYF
V: TRBV5-8; J: TRBJ2-3; CDR3: CASSQTGITDTQYF
V: TRBV28; J: TRBJ1-2; CDR3: CASTLLWGANYGYTF
V: TRBV5-1; J: TRBJ1-6; CDR3: CASSLETGGVGSPLHF
V: TRBV5-1; J: TRBJ1-1; CDR3: CASRPTWAIEAFF
V: TRBV6-1; J: TRBJ2-5; CDR3: CASSDRQGARETQYF
V: TRBV9; J: TRBJ2-7; CDR3: CASSFRQGSEQYF
V: TRBV7-2; J: TRBJ2-1; CDR3: CASSQDRGSYNEQFF
V: TRBV18; J: TRBJ2-5; CDR3: CASSPLSDSQETQYF
V: TRBV19; J: TRBJ2-7; CDR3: CASSISAGSEQYF
V: TRBV5-1; J: TRBJ2-1; CDR3: CASSSQDSYNEQFF
V: TRBV7-2; J: TRBJ2-7; CDR3: CASGGTYPEQYF
V: TRBV15; J: TRBJ1-2; CDR3: CATSRGTFMTGYGYTF
V: TRBV6-5; J: TRBJ2-7; CDR3: CASSFGHSYEQYF
V: TRBV30; J: TRBJ2-5; CDR3: CAWSPSGGGPVRTQYF
V: TRBV30; J: TRBJ1-2; CDR3: CAWSPDAGGRGGYTF
V: TRBV30; J: TRBJ2-3; CDR3: CAWTLGGVADTQYF
V: TRBV6-1; J: TRBJ2-3; CDR3: CASSWEGRGTDTQYF
V: TRBV5-4; J: TRBJ2-5; CDR3: CASSLAGLGETQYF
V: TRBV6-1; J: TRBJ1-5; CDR3: CASSEALGGNLYSNQPQHF
V: TRBV5-1; J: TRBJ2-1; CDR3: CASSDPSGGANEQFF
V: TRBV5-1; J: TRBJ2-1; CDR3: CASTKSQKWTSGNNEQFF
V: TRBV4-1; J: TRBJ1-6; CDR3: CASSGGQAYNSPLHF
V: TRBV11-2; J: TRBJ2-3; CDR3: CASSLGPNARGDTQYF
V: TRBV5-3; J: TRBJ1-5; CDR3: CARSRPGGSQPQHF
V: TRBV6-6; J: TRBJ1-6; CDR3: CASSYSGGLSDSPLHF
V: TRBV9; J: TRBJ2-7; CDR3: CASSQSAGTVTYEQYF
V: TRBV5-4; J: TRBJ2-7; CDR3: CASSLFPSGQGSEQYF
V: TRBV5-1; J: TRBJ2-2; CDR3: CASSPSADGELFF
V: TRBV6-1; J: TRBJ2-7; CDR3: CASSPAGVGSYEQYF
V: TRBV6-1; J: TRBJ2-1; CDR3: CASSEATGRREQFF
V: TRBV6-1; J: TRBJ1-2; CDR3: CASRQGHNYGYTF
V: TRBV27; J: TRBJ2-5; CDR3: CASSLGSRGETQYF
V: TRBV10-3; J: TRBJ2-7; CDR3: CAISKAGGTYEQYF
V: TRBV10-1; J: TRBJ2-5; CDR3: CASSGETSGGSGTQYF
V: TRBV5-5; J: TRBJ2-1; CDR3: CASSLNPAGGNEQFF
V: TRBV6-6; J: TRBJ2-1; CDR3: CASSHGRAWEQFF
V: TRBV2; J: TRBJ2-3; CDR3: CASKTSGRPAPGTDTQYF
V: TRBV30; J: TRBJ1-1; CDR3: CAWTGQGNTEAFF
V: TRBV30; J: TRBJ2-4; CDR3: CAWSALYSSGQAGFMYF
V: TRBV5-1; J: TRBJ2-7; CDR3: CASSLGYNPNHEQYF
V: TRBV18; J: TRBJ1-5; CDR3: CASSPSGQGAVSNQPQHF